This T cell receptor (beta chain) derives from a study of radiation and T cells in renal cell carcinoma. J gave up 2 bases and V 5 bases, and 9 bases lay outside the gene matches. This CDR3 comprises 16 residues. Germline CDR1 MDHEN, CDR2 SYDVKM. Time point: baseline pretreatment blood. The treatment was: 15 Gy SBRT to primary tumor, nephrectomy 4 weeks later. This renal cell carcinoma was of the clear cell type. Libraries were prepared by immunoSEQ multiplex PCR; TCRdb keeps only in-frame clonotypes and omits some of them. The table has 140,000 to 150,000 clones, about 88% seen once. The sequence was collected from a woman between 70 and 85 years old with renal cell carcinoma. The chain is built from TRBV28 and TRBJ1-1, with 9 nucleotides matching TRBD1. Material: blood, obtained from a patient whose treatment included radiotherapy and nephrectomy. The CDR3 nucleotides read TGTGCCAGCAGTCGTATCGGGACAGGGCTTAACACTGAAGCTTTCTTT. Its translation: CASSRIGTGLNTEAFF.